This TCR beta chain was recovered during a study of blood T cell repertoires in COVID-19. Across the whole study: Sample material is recorded as cDNA or gDNA derived from T cells, B-cell-depleted T cells, or PBMCs.

J lost 6 bases, V lost 7 bases, and 14 bases had no gene match. The CDR3 is made up of 16 amino acids. Germline V lookup: CDR1 ENHRY, CDR2 SYGVKD. Original analysis: Amplification from reference gene primers served as the basis for estimated nucleated cell counts. TCRdb's table, derived via immunoSEQ multiplex PCR, lists solely in-frame clones and lacks some. Clone size and the V and J calls come from that table; the DNA yielded D and trimming. The repertoire holds some 270,000 clones, with around nine tenths as singletons. The rearrangement uses TRBV10-3 and TRBJ1-1; 10 nucleotides align to TRBD1. The sample consisted of peripheral blood. This receptor was identified in a middle-aged man with active or convalescent COVID-19. CDR3 protein: CAITQRQGARLAEAFF. CDR3 coding DNA: TGTGCCATCACCCAAAGACAGGGGGCGCGTCTCGCTGAAGCTTTCTTT.